This T cell receptor (beta chain) is drawn from a study of blood T cell repertoires in COVID-19. Study as a whole: The United States, Italy and Spain supplied acute and convalescent COVID-19 samples. Sample material is recorded as cDNA or gDNA derived from T cells, B-cell-depleted T cells, or PBMCs.

J lost 4 bases, V lost 3 bases, and 11 bases had no gene match. The length of the CDR3 is 18 residues. Looked up from germline, CDR1 is LGHDT and CDR2 is YNNKEL (reference sequence). Clones were sequenced by immunoSEQ multiplex PCR, and TCRdb holds only the in-frame ones, with some missing. The sample lists fewer than 150,000 clones; approximately 84% were seen once. This clonotype was obtained from a young woman who had been exposed to COVID-19. The material sequenced was PBMCs or T cells enriched from blood (not recorded which). The chain carries TRBV3-1 (or the pseudogene TRBV3-2) and TRBJ2-1, with 11 bases fitting TRBD2. The CDR3 DNA follows: TGTGCCAGCAGCCACTCGGGACTAGCGGAGGGAGCTTACAATGAGCAGTTCTTC. Its translation is CASSHSGLAEGAYNEQFF.